This entry lists 22 T cell receptor beta chains sequenced from one sample in a study of blood T cell repertoires in COVID-19. The protocol was immunoSEQ multiplex PCR, while the TCRdb copy is restricted to in-frame clones and leaves out a portion. The profile shows roughly 34,000 clones, 80% of them singletons. Sequencing used peripheral blood. These receptors were obtained from a woman aged 65 to 85 with acute or convalescent COVID-19.

This clone came up once. The genes are TRBV6-6 and TRBJ1-1; D remains unclear. V was shortened by 7 bases and J by 0 bases, with 18 bases between the two germline ends. This CDR3 has 16 amino acids. Germline CDR1 is MNHNY and CDR2 is SVGAGI (reference sequence). The CDR3: CASTLPGGEVNTEAFF. In DNA form, the CDR3 reads TGTGCCAGCACCCTTCCAGGCGGGGAGGTGAACACTGAAGCTTTCTTT.

V usage is TRBV11-1 and J usage is TRBJ1-6; 9 nucleotides agree with TRBD1. CDR3 length equals 13 residues. Looked up from germline, CDR1 is SGHAT and CDR2 is FQDESV (reference sequence). The V segment lost 5 bases and the J segment 10 bases; nucleotides outside the gene matches: 3. The CDR3 loop reads CASSGQGKSPLHF. The CDR3 DNA sequence: TGTGCCAGCAGCGGACAGGGGAAATCACCCCTCCACTTT.

This rearrangement joins TRBV28 to TRBJ1-4; 9 nucleotides align to TRBD1. CDR3 size: 15 residues. Germline lookup yields CDR1 MDHEN and CDR2 SYDVKM. The V gene end was trimmed by 3 bases and the J gene end by 7 bases; junction bases not matched to a gene: 6. The CDR3 sequence is CASSFPGQGFEKLFF. CDR3 nucleotide sequence: TGTGCCAGCAGTTTCCCCGGACAGGGGTTTGAAAAACTGTTTTTT.

The chain has TRBV7-8 and TRBJ2-7; 8 bases are shared with TRBD2. This CDR3 comprises 16 residues. The trim removed 1 base at V and 3 bases at J, leaving 8 bases unmatched. Germline V gene sequence: CDR1 SGHVS, CDR2 FQNEAQ. In DNA, the CDR3 is TGTGCCAGCAGCTTAGGATGGGCGGGGGGCCACTACGAGCAGTACTTC. Its protein is CASSLGWAGGHYEQYF.

This chain joins TRBV28 and TRBJ2-7; the D gene is possibly TRBD2 (5 bases). Germline lookup yields CDR1 MDHEN and CDR2 SYDVKM. The CDR3 contains 12 residues. Trimming left V 4 bases short and J 2 bases short, with 6 bases between. The CDR3, as DNA: TGTGCCAGCAGTTCCGGGGCCTACGAGCAGTACTTC. Amino acid sequence: CASSSGAYEQYF.

V usage is TRBV19 and J usage is TRBJ1-3, with D unresolved. The V gene lost 5 bases and the J gene lost 0 bases, with 11 bases spanning the gap. In germline, CDR1 is LNHDA, CDR2 SQIVND (reference sequence). The CDR3 covers 15 residues. CDR3 DNA sequence: TGTGCCAGTAGTCTCCGGGGTAGCTCTGGAAACACCATATATTTT. Protein product: CASSLRGSSGNTIYF.

The chain employs TRBV28 and TRBJ2-5; D might be TRBD2 (5 bases). Germline V gene sequence: CDR1 MDHEN, CDR2 SYDVKM. Between the trimmed V and J ends, which lost 6 bases and 5 bases, there was a span of 16 bases. The CDR3 runs 14 residues. The CDR3 sequence: CASSRTGLGETQYF. The CDR3, as DNA: TGTGCCAGCAGCCGGACTGGGCTAGGGGAGACCCAGTACTTC.

The rearrangement links TRBV5-1 to TRBJ1-1; 7 positions match TRBD1. The CDR3 covers 16 residues. CDR1 and CDR2 (germline): SGHRS, YFSETQ. Unmatched junction bases numbered 19, after V lost 7 bases and J lost 7 bases. CDR3 loop: CASSKDLDRANVEAFF. For the CDR3, the DNA is TGCGCCAGCTCGAAAGACTTAGACAGGGCGAACGTTGAAGCTTTCTTT.

The V gene is TRBV19, the J gene TRBJ2-5; D is undetermined. This CDR3 spans 14 amino acids. V was pared by 5 bases and J by 2 bases, with 12 bases between. Germline CDR1 reads LNHDA; CDR2 reads SQIVND (reference sequence). CDR3 sequence (DNA): TGTGCCAGTAGTGTCCGACAAGGACAAGAGACCCAGTACTTC. This translates into CASSVRQGQETQYF.

This chain links TRBV19 with TRBJ2-2; the match to TRBD2 covers 10 bases. V trimming: 5 bases; J trimming: 3 bases; junction bases outside the gene matches: 15. Germline V gene data show CDR1 as LNHDA and CDR2 as SQIVND (reference sequence). The CDR3 runs 19 residues. CDR3 in DNA: TGTGCCAGTAGTCCCACCTTCTCACTAGCGGGGTATGACACCGGGGAGCTGTTTTTT. Its translation is CASSPTFSLAGYDTGELFF.

The genes are TRBV28 and TRBJ2-2; D perhaps matches TRBD2 (5 bases). The length of the CDR3 is 15 residues. V lost 2 bases, J lost 5 bases, and 12 bases lay in between. Germline assignment: CDR1 MDHEN and CDR2 SYDVKM. The CDR3 sequence is CASSLVAGDTGELFF. The CDR3 DNA is TGTGCCAGCAGTTTAGTCGCGGGTGATACCGGGGAGCTGTTTTTT. Filled out from reference TRBV28 and TRBJ2-2, the complete variable domain reads DVKVTQSSRYLVKRTGEKVFLECVQDMDHENMFWYRQDPGLGLRLIYFSYDVKMKEKGDIPEGYSVSREKKERFSLILESASTNQTSMYLCASSLVAGDTGELFFGEGSRLTVL.

The rearrangement links TRBV11-2 to TRBJ1-6; D is perhaps TRBD1 (5 bases). CDR3 size: 19 residues. Germline V gene data show CDR1 as SGHAT and CDR2 as FQNNGV. V dropped 1 base and J dropped 4 bases, with 20 bases sitting between them. CDR3 DNA: TGTGCCAGCAGCTTAGCCTTAAGGCGTGTCCGGGGGTATAATTCACCCCTCCACTTT. Its translation: CASSLALRRVRGYNSPLHF.

This chain joins TRBV3-1 (or the pseudogene TRBV3-2) and TRBJ2-1; 15 nucleotides align to TRBD2. After removal of 2 bases from V and 4 bases from J, the junction contained 9 bases not matched to a gene. There are 19 residues in the CDR3. The germline gives CDR1 LGHDT, CDR2 YNNKEL (reference sequence). The CDR3 is CASSQKERTSGGEYNEQFF. CDR3 DNA: TGTGCCAGCAGCCAAAAGGAGAGGACTAGCGGGGGGGAATACAATGAGCAGTTCTTC.

The CDR3 coding sequence is TGTGCCAGCAGGATCAGGGGAGCAACTAATGAAAAACTGTTTTTT. It specifies CASRIRGATNEKLFF. The rearrangement joins TRBV2 to TRBJ1-4, with D maybe TRBD1 (6 bases). The CDR3 totals 15 residues. V lost 6 bases and J 0 bases, leaving 11 bases between the germline ends. Germline V CDR1 and CDR2: SNHLY, FYNNEI.

The chain links TRBV9 to TRBJ2-2; D not resolved. This CDR3 has 15 residues. CDR1 is SGDLS and CDR2 is YYNGEE in the germline V gene. V lost 6 bases, J lost 6 bases, and 18 bases lay in between. The CDR3 spells CASKLGPGEPGELFF. The CDR3 DNA sequence: TGTGCCAGCAAGTTGGGTCCCGGAGAACCCGGGGAGCTGTTTTTT.

The chain couples TRBV5-1 to TRBJ2-7, with 14 positions matching TRBD2. The ends lost 4 bases at V and 7 bases at J; junction bases unmatched: 10. Germline CDR1 SGHRS, CDR2 YFSETQ. The CDR3 runs to 16 residues. The CDR3 region has the DNA TGCGCCAGCAGCGTTGGCGGGACTAGCGGGAGCTGGGAGCAGTACTTC. Translation gives CASSVGGTSGSWEQYF.

This clone was seen more than once but under ten times. The chain combines TRBV9 with TRBJ2-1; 9 nucleotides align to TRBD2. CDR3 length: 16 residues. The V segment lost 6 bases and the J segment 8 bases; nucleotides outside the gene matches: 15. From germline, CDR1 is SGDLS and CDR2 YYNGEE. CDR3 sequence reads: CASTLEPIAGVDEQFF. CDR3 nucleotide sequence: TGTGCCAGCACCCTCGAACCGATAGCGGGAGTGGATGAGCAGTTCTTC.

This clone was detected a few times. The V call is TRBV12-3 or TRBV12-4, the J call TRBJ1-6; no reliable D call. Trimming pared 6 bases from V and 13 bases from J, leaving 16 bases between. The CDR3 is 13 amino acids. In nucleotides, the CDR3 is TGTGCCAGCAGAATCGGGAGGGTAAGTCCCCTCCACTTT. Its translation: CASRIGRVSPLHF.

V is TRBV28 and J is TRBJ2-1; D is unclear. This CDR3 is built from 15 residues. Germline loops: CDR1 MDHEN, CDR2 SYDVKM. V lost 2 bases and J lost 0, with 8 bases in between. In DNA, the CDR3 is TGTGCCAGCAGTTTAAGCTTAAGCTCCTACAATGAGCAGTTCTTC. Its translation is CASSLSLSSYNEQFF.

The chain joins TRBV11-2 to TRBJ2-1, with D possibly being TRBD2 (6 bases). This CDR3 comprises 19 residues. Germline values: CDR1 SGHAT, CDR2 FQNNGV. V was shortened by 0 bases and J by 0 bases, with 18 bases between the two germline ends. CDR3: CASSLDSSSGLGSYNEQFF. CDR3 nucleotide sequence: TGTGCCAGCAGCTTAGATAGTTCGTCGGGACTGGGCTCCTACAATGAGCAGTTCTTC.

Here the CDR3 DNA reads TGTGCCAGTAGTGTGGGACAGGTCTATCAGCCCCAGCATTTT. It yields the protein CASSVGQVYQPQHF. The rearrangement uses TRBV19 and TRBJ1-5; 8 bases agree with TRBD1. V shed 5 bases, J shed 5 bases, and the junction held 5 bases outside the gene matches. Germline CDR1 and CDR2: LNHDA and SQIVND (reference sequence). The length of the CDR3 is 14 residues. Together with reference TRBV19 and TRBJ1-5, the CDR3 gives the full variable domain: DGGITQSPKYLFRKEGQNVTLSCEQNLNHDAMYWYRQDPGQGLRLIYYSQIVNDFQKGDIAEGYSVSREKKESFPLTVTSAQKNPTAFYLCASSVGQVYQPQHFGDGTRLSIL.

DNA for the CDR3: TGTGCCAGCAGTTTAGGGCAGGGGGCTGCAGATACGCAGTATTTT. This sequence encodes CASSLGQGAADTQYF. V usage is TRBV28 and J usage is TRBJ2-3; the match to TRBD1 covers 8 bases. This CDR3 comprises 15 residues. Per the germline V gene, CDR1 is MDHEN and CDR2 is SYDVKM. V lost 2 bases to trimming and J lost 4 bases; unmatched junction nucleotides: 5.